These 8 T cell receptor beta chains were sequenced from one sample in a study of siplizumab effects on memory and regulatory T cells. This table comes from immunoSEQ multiplex PCR, and its TCRdb copy is limited to in-frame clones, with some not included. This table has about 63,000 clones, over 80% appearing once. Sequenced input: memory CD4+ T cells sorted from blood. Receptor source: a human donor in good health.

The J gene is TRBJ2-1, the V gene TRBV2; 7 bases fit TRBD2. The J segment lost 0 bases and the V segment lost 7 bases, leaving 6 bases of the junction unmatched. The CDR3 sequence is 15 residues long. Germline V gene sequence: CDR1 SNHLY, CDR2 FYNNEI. CDR3 region: CASIPAGSSYNEQFF. The CDR3 DNA is TGTGCCAGCATTCCAGCGGGGAGCTCCTACAATGAGCAGTTCTTC.

V and J are TRBV4-2 and TRBJ1-2; TRBD1 matches 10 bases. Per germline, CDR1 LGHNA and CDR2 YNFKEQ. Trimming cost V 3 bases and J 7 bases; bases outside gene matches: 2. This CDR3 spans 13 amino acids. CDR3 coding DNA: TGTGCCAGCAGCCAGGGGACAGGGGCTGGCTACACCTTC. This sequence encodes CASSQGTGAGYTF.

The CDR3 region has the DNA TGTGCCAGCAGTGAATTTATCACGGGGATGAACTATGGCTACACCTTC. Translation: CASSEFITGMNYGYTF. The V call is TRBV6-1, the J call TRBJ1-2, with D unresolved. CDR3 size: 16 residues. CDR1 is MNHNS, CDR2 SASEGT, per germline. Trimming removed 2 bases from V and 2 bases from J, with 15 bases in between.

This sequence joins TRBV11-1 and TRBJ1-5, with unresolved D. Germline assignment: CDR1 SGHAT and CDR2 FQDESV (reference sequence). CDR3 length: 13 amino acids. The V and J ends lost 1 base and 4 bases respectively, with 5 bases between them. As DNA, the CDR3 is TGTGCCAGCAGCTTAGAGGAGAATCAGCCCCAGCATTTT. Protein sequence: CASSLEENQPQHF.

The chain carries TRBV5-4 and TRBJ2-5; D possibly corresponds to TRBD1 (5 bases). Germline V gene lookup returns CDR1 SGHNT and CDR2 YYREEE (reference sequence). Trimming left V 4 bases short and J 2 bases short, with 15 bases between. The length of the CDR3 is 15 residues. The CDR3 region is CASSQVVRQQETQYF. CDR3 DNA: TGTGCCAGCAGCCAAGTGGTGCGACAGCAAGAGACCCAGTACTTC.

V gene TRBV19 combines with J gene TRBJ1-1; D is perhaps TRBD1 (6 bases). Trimming shortened V by 6 bases and J by 1 base, and 9 bases separated the two germline ends. The CDR3 extends over 13 amino acids. Germline V gene sequence: CDR1 LNHDA, CDR2 SQIVND (reference sequence). CDR3 nucleotides: TGTGCCAGTAGGGACAGACCGAACACTGAAGCTTTCTTT. It yields the protein CASRDRPNTEAFF.

This chain joins TRBV7-9 and TRBJ1-6; D gene unclear. This CDR3 is built from 14 residues. V dropped 5 bases and J dropped 16 bases, with 21 bases sitting between them. Per the germline V gene, CDR1 is SEHNR and CDR2 is FQNEAQ (reference sequence). CDR3 loop: CASSPNSPRTLLHF. The DNA of the CDR3 is TGTGCCAGCAGCCCAAACTCACCGAGGACCTTACTCCACTTT.

The V and J genes are TRBV7-8 and TRBJ1-6; D gene uncertain. Looked up from germline, CDR1 is SGHVS and CDR2 is FQNEAQ. The CDR3 loop spans 17 amino acids. V was cut by 1 base and J by 0 bases, with 10 bases left in between. CDR3 sequence (DNA): TGTGCCAGCAGCTTAGGGCCTAAAAGCTCCTATAATTCACCCCTCCACTTT. Its protein product is CASSLGPKSSYNSPLHF.